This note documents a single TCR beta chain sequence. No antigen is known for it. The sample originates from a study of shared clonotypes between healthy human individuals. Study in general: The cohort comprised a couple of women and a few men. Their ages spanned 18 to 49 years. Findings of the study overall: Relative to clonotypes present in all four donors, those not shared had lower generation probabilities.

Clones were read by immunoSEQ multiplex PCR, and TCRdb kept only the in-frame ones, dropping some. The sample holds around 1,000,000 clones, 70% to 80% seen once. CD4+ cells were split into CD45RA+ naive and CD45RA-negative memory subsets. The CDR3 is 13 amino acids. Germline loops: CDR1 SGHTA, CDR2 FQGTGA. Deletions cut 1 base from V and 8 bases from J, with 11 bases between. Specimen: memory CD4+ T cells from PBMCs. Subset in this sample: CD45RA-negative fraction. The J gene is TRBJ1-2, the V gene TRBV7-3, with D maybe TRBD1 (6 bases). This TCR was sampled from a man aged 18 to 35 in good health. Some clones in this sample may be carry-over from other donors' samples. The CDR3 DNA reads TGTGCCAGCAGCTTAATACCAGGGGCCGGCTACACCTTC. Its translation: CASSLIPGAGYTF.